A single T cell receptor (beta chain) is shown here with its context. Its specific antigen is unknown. No clone much larger than this one lies a single base away; base qualities are absent. TCRbeta CDR3 regions were amplified from genomic DNA using the immunoSEQ Assay, a bias-controlled multiplex PCR. Per the original workflow: Within the assay, amplification of reference gene primers was used to estimate how many nucleated cells each sample contained. To quantify the absolute abundance of each unique TCRbeta CDR3 rearrangement, sequence reads were collapsed and filtered. Productive Simpson clonality was computed per sample as the square root of Simpson's diversity index over productive rearrangements. TCRdb carries this immuneACCESS record with in-frame sequences only. Its versions omit some clonotypes, under half of them owing to an unresolved V gene in the studies checked, with the rest unexplained. Clone size and the V and J calls come from that table; the DNA yielded D and trimming. In this sample the table shows a few hundred thousand clones, about 83% of which occur a single time. About 12% of the sample goes to the ten largest clones.

The sample originates from a study of blood T cell repertoires in COVID-19 (TCRdb year 2020). With regard to the full study: Collaborator samples came from the United States, Italy and Spain and covered acute and convalescent phases of COVID-19. Nearly every sample came with metadata listing a de-identified subject ID, COVID-19 status, age in years and sex. The repertoires were made available in a free public database intended to serve as a resource for research on the immune response to SARS-CoV-2. The material from the prospective study consisted of cDNA or gDNA derived from T cells, B-cell-depleted T cells, or PBMCs. Deeply sampled blood TCRbeta repertoires from subjects exposed to, actively infected with, or recovered from COVID-19 were included in the dataset. Where available, HLA class I and class II types were taken from metadata supplied by the sample provider and were not determined by assay-based typing. The samples were drawn from the first 160 participants of the ongoing ImmuneRACE study and from 1,254 subjects provided by 6 global collaborators.

Collaborating institutions collected whole blood in K2EDTA tubes following their own protocols. Collaborator samples were shipped for TCRbeta analysis as frozen whole blood, isolated PBMCs, or DNA extracted from either sample type. The CDR3 covers 14 residues, taking in both the cysteine and the phenylalanine. The kept DNA is CDR3 alone, 42 bases in frame from the first base. CDR1 is given as SNHLY and CDR2 as FYNNEI, both from the germline V gene. Unmatched junction bases come to 9, with V trimmed by 7 bases and J by 7 bases. The full study reports these points: The quantity of clinical and demographic metadata differed by source and by participant and was supplied without curation.

Sequenced sample: peripheral blood. This receptor chain uses TRBV2 and TRBJ1-5, and 8 junctional nucleotides match TRBD1. The sequence derives from a man older than 75 with acute or convalescent COVID-19. Here is the DNA: TGTGCCAGCAATGGACAGGGAAGGGAGCAGCCCCAGCATTTT. It codes for CASNGQGREQPQHF.